This T cell receptor beta chain is drawn from a study of monozygotic twins with inflammatory bowel disease. Investigators made cDNA in eight separate reactions per sample. TCRdb reprocessed the 5' RACE reads; each CDR3 protein has one entry and no DNA is given. The sample table includes roughly 160,000 distinct CDR3 sequences. Points from the study as a whole: Telling different T cell subtypes apart from each other was not possible. People with IBD had fewer clonotypes in common with others than healthy twins did, especially with disease activity.

Concerning this clonotype: Its antigen is not known.

The CDR3 is 11 amino acids. Sequenced input: blood. This rearrangement joins TRBV12-3 or TRBV12-4 to TRBJ2-5. The receptor was derived from a human donor with ulcerative colitis or Crohn's disease, or a healthy co-twin of an affected twin (not recorded which). The CDR3 loop is CASSFLRTQYF.